This TCR beta chain was sequenced for a study of blood T cell repertoires in COVID-19. TCRdb keeps only in-frame clones here, not all; method: immunoSEQ multiplex PCR. The sample records over 150,000 clones, roughly 80% being singletons. The CDR3 contains 16 residues. Germline V gene data show CDR1 as LGHDT and CDR2 as YNNKEL (reference sequence). Trimming removed 1 base from V and 5 bases from J; junction bases left unmatched: 8. The sequenced sample consisted of peripheral blood. The clonotype comes from a man in his sixties with acute or convalescent COVID-19. This chain connects TRBV3-1 (or the pseudogene TRBV3-2) to TRBJ2-1; 7 nucleotides match TRBD2. This chain's CDR3 is CASSQASVGGNNEQFF. CDR3 in DNA: TGTGCCAGCAGCCAAGCTTCAGTGGGGGGGAACAATGAGCAGTTCTTC.